This is a list of T cell receptor beta chains from one sample in a study of CD8 T cells in Susac syndrome. TCRdb fed the immunoSEQ multiplex PCR reads into MiXCR, producing one record per CDR3 protein. The table shows hundreds of thousands of distinct CDR3 sequences, with more than 75% occurring only once. The sample was CD8+ T cells from PBMCs. These receptor sequences come from a human donor with multiple sclerosis. Each CDR3 is given with its conserved first and last residue. A D gene is named only where the DNA matches it firmly. Only some rows state a clone size, as once, few, many or a class for expanded clones.

D: .
V: TRBV3-1
size: .
J: TRBJ1-3
length: 12
CDR3: CASIDRGNTIYF
DNA: TGTGCCAGCATCGACAGGGGAAACACCATATATTTT

D: .
V: TRBV5-6
size: once
J: TRBJ2-5
length: 13
CDR3: CASSAGGGETQYF
DNA: TGTGCCAGCAGCGCCGGAGGTGGAGAGACCCAGTACTTC

D: TRBD2
V: TRBV11-1
size: .
J: TRBJ2-3
length: 16
CDR3: CASSLATGGPPDTQYF
DNA: TGTGCCAGCAGCTTAGCTACGGGAGGGCCCCCAGATACGCAGTATTTT

D: TRBD1
V: TRBV19
size: .
J: TRBJ1-1
length: 15
CDR3: CASSTIRDRVDEAFF
DNA: TGTGCCAGTAGTACGATCCGGGACAGGGTTGATGAAGCTTTCTTT

D: TRBD1
V: TRBV5-1
size: .
J: TRBJ2-4
length: 19
CDR3: CASTLTGTGGRRAKNIQYF
DNA: TGCGCCAGCACGTTAACCGGGACAGGGGGCCGGCGGGCCAAAAACATTCAGTACTTC

D: TRBD2
V: TRBV15
size: .
J: TRBJ2-2
length: 18
CDR3: CATSRRLAGGPYTGELFF
DNA: TGTGCCACCAGCAGGCGACTAGCGGGAGGGCCTTACACCGGGGAGCTGTTTTTT

D: TRBD1
V: TRBV27
size: .
J: TRBJ2-7
length: 14
CDR3: CASSASGQLLPEYF
DNA: TGTGCCAGCAGTGCCTCGGGACAGTTGCTACCGGAGTACTTC

D: .
V: TRBV5-1
size: once
J: TRBJ1-2
length: 13
CDR3: CASSQETVLGYTF
DNA: TGCGCCAGCAGCCAGGAAACTGTTTTGGGCTACACCTTC

D: .
V: TRBV9
size: .
J: TRBJ2-1
length: 17
CDR3: CASSINRAPAPYNEQFF
DNA: TGTGCCAGCAGCATAAATAGGGCCCCCGCACCCTACAATGAGCAGTTCTTC

D: .
V: TRBV20-1
size: .
J: TRBJ2-6
length: 16
CDR3: CSARDVLGERANVLTF
DNA: TGCAGTGCTAGAGATGTGTTGGGCGAAAGGGCCAACGTCCTGACTTTC

D: TRBD2
V: TRBV7-6
size: .
J: TRBJ2-1
length: 18
CDR3: CASSLTSGTSRSYNEQFF
DNA: TGTGCCAGCAGCTTGACTTCCGGGACTAGTAGATCCTACAATGAGCAGTTCTTC